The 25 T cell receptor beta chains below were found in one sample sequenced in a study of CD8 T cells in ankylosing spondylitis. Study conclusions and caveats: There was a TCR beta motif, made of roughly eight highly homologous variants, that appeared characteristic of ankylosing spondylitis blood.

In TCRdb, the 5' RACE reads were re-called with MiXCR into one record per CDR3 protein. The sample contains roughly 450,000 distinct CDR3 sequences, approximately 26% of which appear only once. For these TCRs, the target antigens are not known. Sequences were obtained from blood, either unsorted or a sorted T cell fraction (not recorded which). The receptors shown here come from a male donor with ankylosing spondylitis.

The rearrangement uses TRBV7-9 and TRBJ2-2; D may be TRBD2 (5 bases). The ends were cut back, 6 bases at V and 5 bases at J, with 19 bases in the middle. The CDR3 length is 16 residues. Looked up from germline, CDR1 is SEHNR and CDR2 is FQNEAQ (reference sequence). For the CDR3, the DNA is TGTGCCAGCAGTTCCAATCCGGGATCACGGACCGGGGAGCTGTTTTTT. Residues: CASSSNPGSRTGELFF.

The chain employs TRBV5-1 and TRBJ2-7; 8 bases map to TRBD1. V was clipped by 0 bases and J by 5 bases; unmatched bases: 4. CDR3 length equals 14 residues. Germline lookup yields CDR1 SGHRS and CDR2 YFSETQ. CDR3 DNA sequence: TGCGCCAGCAGCTTGGACGGACAGGGTAACGAGCAGTACTTC. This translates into CASSLDGQGNEQYF. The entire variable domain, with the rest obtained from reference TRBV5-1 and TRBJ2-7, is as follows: KAGVTQTPRYLIKTRGQQVTLSCSPISGHRSVSWYQQTPGQGLQFLFEYFSETQRNKGNFPGRFSGRQFSNSRSEMNVSTLELGDSALYLCASSLDGQGNEQYFGPGTRLTVT.

Here the CDR3 reads CASSLPAGEQFF. CDR3 sequence (DNA): TGTGCCAGCAGCTTACCAGCGGGAGAGCAGTTCTTC. The chain has TRBV7-9 and TRBJ2-1; the match to TRBD2 covers 7 bases. Trimming took 2 bases from V and 10 from J; bases not matched to a gene: 2. CDR1 SEHNR and CDR2 FQNEAQ come from the germline V gene (reference sequence). CDR3 length: 12 amino acids.

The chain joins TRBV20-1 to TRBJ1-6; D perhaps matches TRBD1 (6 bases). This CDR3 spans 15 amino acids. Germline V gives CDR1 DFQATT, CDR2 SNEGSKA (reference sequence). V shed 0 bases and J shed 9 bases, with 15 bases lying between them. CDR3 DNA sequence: TGCAGTGCTAGAGATCGGCGGGGGGCCGGTTCACCCCTCCACTTT. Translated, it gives CSARDRRGAGSPLHF.

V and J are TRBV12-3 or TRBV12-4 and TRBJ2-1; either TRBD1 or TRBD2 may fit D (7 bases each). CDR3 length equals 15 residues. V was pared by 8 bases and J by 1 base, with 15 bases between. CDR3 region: CASVSRGGSYNEQFF. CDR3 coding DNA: TGTGCCAGCGTCAGCAGGGGGGGGTCCTACAATGAGCAGTTCTTC.

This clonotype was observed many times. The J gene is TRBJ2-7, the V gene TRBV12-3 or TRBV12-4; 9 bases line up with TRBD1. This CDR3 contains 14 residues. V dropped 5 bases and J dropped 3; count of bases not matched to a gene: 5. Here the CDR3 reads CASSMGQGLYEQYV. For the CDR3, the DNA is TGTGCCAGCAGTATGGGACAGGGACTCTACGAGCAGTACGTC.

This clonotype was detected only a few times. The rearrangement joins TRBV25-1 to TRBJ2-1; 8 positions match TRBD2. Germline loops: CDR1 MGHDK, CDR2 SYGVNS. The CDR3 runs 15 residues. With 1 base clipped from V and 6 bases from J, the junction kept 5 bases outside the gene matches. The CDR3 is CASSESMAGGNEQFF. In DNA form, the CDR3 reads TGTGCCAGCAGTGAATCTATGGCGGGAGGCAATGAGCAGTTCTTC. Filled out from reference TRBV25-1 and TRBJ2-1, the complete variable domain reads EADIYQTPRYLVIGTGKKITLECSQTMGHDKMYWYQQDPGMELHLIHYSYGVNSTEKGDLSSESTVSRIRTEHFPLTLESARPSHTSQYLCASSESMAGGNEQFFGPGTRLTVL.

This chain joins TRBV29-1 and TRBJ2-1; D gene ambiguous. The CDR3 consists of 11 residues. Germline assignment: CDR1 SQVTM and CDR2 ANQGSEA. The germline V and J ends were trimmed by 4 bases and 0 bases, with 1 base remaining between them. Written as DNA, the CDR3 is TGCAGCGTTGTCTCCTACAATGAGCAGTTCTTC. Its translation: CSVVSYNEQFF.

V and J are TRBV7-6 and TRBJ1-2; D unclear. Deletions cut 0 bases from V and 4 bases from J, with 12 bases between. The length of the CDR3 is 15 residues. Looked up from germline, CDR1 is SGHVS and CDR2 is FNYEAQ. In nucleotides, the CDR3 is TGTGCCAGCAGCTTAGCGCGCTTCCCGGGCTATGGCTACACCTTC. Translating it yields CASSLARFPGYGYTF.

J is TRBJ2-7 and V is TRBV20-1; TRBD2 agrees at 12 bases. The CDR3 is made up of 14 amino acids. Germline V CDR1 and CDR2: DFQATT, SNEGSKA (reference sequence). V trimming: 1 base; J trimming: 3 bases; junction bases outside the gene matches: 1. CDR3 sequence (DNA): TGCAGTGCTAGAGGACTAGCGGGGGTCTACGAGCAGTACTTC. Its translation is CSARGLAGVYEQYF.

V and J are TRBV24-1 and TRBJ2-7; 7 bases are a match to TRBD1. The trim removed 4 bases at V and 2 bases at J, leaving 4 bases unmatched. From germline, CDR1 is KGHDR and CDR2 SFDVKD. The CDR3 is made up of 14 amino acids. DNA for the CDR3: TGTGCCACCAGTGAACCGGGACAGCCCTACGAGCAGTACGTC. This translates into CATSEPGQPYEQYV.

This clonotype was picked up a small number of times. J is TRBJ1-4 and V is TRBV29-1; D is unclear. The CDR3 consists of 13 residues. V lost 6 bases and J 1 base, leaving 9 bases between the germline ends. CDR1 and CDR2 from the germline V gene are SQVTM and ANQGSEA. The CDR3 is CSVGRGTNEKLFF. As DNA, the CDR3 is TGCAGCGTCGGCCGGGGAACTAATGAAAAACTGTTTTTT.

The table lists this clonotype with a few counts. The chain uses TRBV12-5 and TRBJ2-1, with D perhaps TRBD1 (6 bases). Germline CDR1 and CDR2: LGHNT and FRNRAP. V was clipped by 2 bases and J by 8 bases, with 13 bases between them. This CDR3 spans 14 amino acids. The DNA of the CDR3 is TGTGCTAGTGGTTTGTTAGGGGGTTTTCATGAGCAGTTCTTC. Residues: CASGLLGGFHEQFF.

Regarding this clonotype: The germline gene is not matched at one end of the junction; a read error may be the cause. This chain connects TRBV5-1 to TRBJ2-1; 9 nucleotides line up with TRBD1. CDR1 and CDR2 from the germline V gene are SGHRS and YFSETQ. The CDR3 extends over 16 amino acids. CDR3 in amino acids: CASRLGPGQGGTEQFF. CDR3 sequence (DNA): TGCGCCAGCAGATTGGGACCGGGACAGGGAGGTACTGAGCAGTTCTTC.

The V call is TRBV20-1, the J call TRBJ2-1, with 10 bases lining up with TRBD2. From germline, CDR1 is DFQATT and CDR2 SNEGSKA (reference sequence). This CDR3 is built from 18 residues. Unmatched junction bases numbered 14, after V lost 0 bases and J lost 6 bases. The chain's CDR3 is CSARDATTSGKGGNEQFF. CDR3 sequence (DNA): TGCAGTGCTAGAGATGCTACAACTAGCGGGAAGGGCGGCAATGAGCAGTTCTTC.

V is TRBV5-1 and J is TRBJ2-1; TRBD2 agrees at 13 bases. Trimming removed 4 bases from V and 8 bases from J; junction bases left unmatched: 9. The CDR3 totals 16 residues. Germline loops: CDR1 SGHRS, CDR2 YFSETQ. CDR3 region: CASSASTSGGAYEQFF. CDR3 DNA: TGCGCCAGCAGCGCCTCCACTAGCGGGGGGGCTTATGAGCAGTTCTTC.

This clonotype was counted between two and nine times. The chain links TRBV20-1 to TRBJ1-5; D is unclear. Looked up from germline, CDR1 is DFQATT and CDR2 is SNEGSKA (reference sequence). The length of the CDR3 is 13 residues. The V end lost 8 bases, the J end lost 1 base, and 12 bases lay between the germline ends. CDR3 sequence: CSTRFGSNQPQHF. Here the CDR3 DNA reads TGCAGTACTCGGTTCGGGAGCAATCAGCCCCAGCATTTT.

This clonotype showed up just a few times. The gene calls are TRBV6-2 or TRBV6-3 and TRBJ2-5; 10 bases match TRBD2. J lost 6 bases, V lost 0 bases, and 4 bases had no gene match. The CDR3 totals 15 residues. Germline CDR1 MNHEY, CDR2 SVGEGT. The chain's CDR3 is CASSYSRTSGKTQYF. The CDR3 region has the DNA TGTGCCAGCAGTTACTCCCGGACTAGCGGAAAGACCCAGTACTTC.

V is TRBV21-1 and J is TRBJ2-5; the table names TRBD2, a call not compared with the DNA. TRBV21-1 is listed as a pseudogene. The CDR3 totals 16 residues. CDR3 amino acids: CASSTIPLAGKETQYF. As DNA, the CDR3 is TGTGCCAGCAGCACGATCCCCCTAGCGGGAAAAGAGACCCAGTACTTC.

CDR3 residues: CATSGGGNTEAFF. The CDR3 DNA reads as TGTGCCACCAGTGGAGGGGGAAACACTGAAGCTTTCTTT. The gene calls are TRBV24-1 and TRBJ1-1; possible D gene TRBD1, 6 bases. V was pared by 5 bases and J by 2 bases, with 8 bases between. The V gene's germline CDR1 is KGHDR and CDR2 SFDVKD. CDR3 length: 13 amino acids.

Here the CDR3 DNA reads TGTGCCAGCAGCTTAGCCGGGGAAGGCTATGGCTACACCTTC. As protein: CASSLAGEGYGYTF. V gene TRBV7-9 combines with J gene TRBJ1-2; D is unclear. With 0 bases removed from V and 4 bases from J, the gap between germline ends came to 9 bases. The CDR3 runs 14 residues. Germline V gene data show CDR1 as SEHNR and CDR2 as FQNEAQ (reference sequence).

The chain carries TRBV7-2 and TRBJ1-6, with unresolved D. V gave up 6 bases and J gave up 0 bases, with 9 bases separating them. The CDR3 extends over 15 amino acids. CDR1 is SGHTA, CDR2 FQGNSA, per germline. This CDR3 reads CASRGESSYNSPLHF. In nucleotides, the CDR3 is TGTGCCAGCAGGGGTGAGAGCTCCTATAATTCACCCCTCCACTTT.

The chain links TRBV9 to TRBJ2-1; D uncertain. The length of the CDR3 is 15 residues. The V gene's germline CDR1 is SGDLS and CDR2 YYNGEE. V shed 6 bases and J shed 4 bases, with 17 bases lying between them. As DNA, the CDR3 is TGTGCCAGCAACCGAGATATAGTTTCTTACAATGAGCAGTTCTTC. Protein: CASNRDIVSYNEQFF. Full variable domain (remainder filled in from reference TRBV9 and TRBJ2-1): DSGVTQTPKHLITATGQRVTLRCSPRSGDLSVYWYQQSLDQGLQFLIQYYNGEERAKGNILERFSAQQFPDLHSELNLSSLELGDSALYFCASNRDIVSYNEQFFGPGTRLTVL.

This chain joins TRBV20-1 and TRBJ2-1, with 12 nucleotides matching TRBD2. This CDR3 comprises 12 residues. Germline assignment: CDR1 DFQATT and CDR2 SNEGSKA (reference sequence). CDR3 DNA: TGCAGCCTAGCGGGAGGGCCCAATGAGCAGTTCTTC. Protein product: CSLAGGPNEQFF.

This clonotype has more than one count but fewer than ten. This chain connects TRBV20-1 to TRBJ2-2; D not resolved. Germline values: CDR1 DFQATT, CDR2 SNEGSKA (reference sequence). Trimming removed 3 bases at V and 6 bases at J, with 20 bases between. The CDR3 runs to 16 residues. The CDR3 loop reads CSASTSLEKPPGELFF. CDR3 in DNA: TGCAGTGCTAGCACATCCCTGGAGAAACCCCCCGGGGAGCTGTTTTTT.